These 22 T cell receptor beta chains share one sample of origin, sequenced in a study of T cells in Graves' hyperthyroidism and ophthalmopathy. Amplification yielded TCR beta CDR3 regions, with RNA transcripts as the source. A first-round RT-PCR of the TCR CDR3 used the HTBI primer set. From the multiplex PCR reads, TCRdb called clonotypes with MiXCR, one entry per CDR3 protein. The repertoire consists of 450,000 to 700,000 distinct CDR3 sequences, with around 42% occurring once and the leading ten covering around 17%. Sequencing used peripheral blood or thyroid tissue (not recorded which). These TCRs come from an adult woman with Graves' disease, either hyperthyroidism or ophthalmopathy (not recorded which).

The chain links TRBV28 to TRBJ2-6; D unresolved. The germline V gene encodes CDR1 MDHEN and CDR2 SYDVKM. Trimming left V 6 bases short and J 2 bases short, with 14 bases between. The CDR3 sequence is 16 residues long. The DNA of the CDR3 is TGTGCCAGCAGCCCCCCCTTTGGGGCTGGGGCCAACGTCCTGACTTTC. Encoded protein: CASSPPFGAGANVLTF.

The chain uses TRBV2 and TRBJ1-4, with D possibly matching TRBD1 (5 bases). Trimming pared 7 bases from V and 7 bases from J, leaving 13 bases between. CDR3 size: 13 residues. Germline CDR1 is SNHLY and CDR2 is FYNNEI. This chain's CDR3 is CASTKGLREKLFF. DNA of the CDR3: TGTGCCAGCACAAAGGGGCTCCGTGAAAAACTGTTTTTT.

The chain links TRBV2 to TRBJ1-5, with 10 bases identical to TRBD1. The germline gives CDR1 SNHLY, CDR2 FYNNEI. The CDR3 runs to 15 residues. Germline trimming cut 6 bases from V and 4 bases from J; bases unmatched to any gene: 6. The CDR3 here is CASRRDRGYNQPQHF. The CDR3 bases are TGTGCCAGCAGGAGGGACAGGGGTTATAATCAGCCCCAGCATTTT.

The V and J genes are TRBV20-1 and TRBJ1-5, with a possible D match to TRBD1 (5 bases). Trimming left V 5 bases short and J 11 bases short, with 10 bases between. In germline, CDR1 is DFQATT, CDR2 SNEGSKA (reference sequence). There are 10 residues in the CDR3. The CDR3 nucleotides read TGCAGTGCTCAGGCGGGGGCCCAGCATTTT. It codes for CSAQAGAQHF.

The CDR3 here is CASTDLTF. The CDR3 bases are TGCGCCAGCACCGACCTGACTTTC. This chain connects TRBV10-1 to TRBJ2-6; no clear D. Trimming stripped 7 bases from V and 15 bases from J, with 4 bases between. The germline V gene has CDR1 WNHNN and CDR2 SYGVQD (reference sequence). There are 8 residues in the CDR3.

This clonotype has ten or more counts. The J gene is TRBJ1-2, the V gene TRBV7-9; the D is unclear. V was shortened by 2 bases and J by 3 bases, with 7 bases between the two germline ends. The CDR3 contains 13 residues. Looked up from germline, CDR1 is SEHNR and CDR2 is FQNEAQ (reference sequence). The DNA of the CDR3 is TGTGCCAGCAGCTTACTCCACCACTATGGCTACACCTTC. Amino acids: CASSLLHHYGYTF.

The genes are TRBV7-2 and TRBJ1-3; possible D gene TRBD1, 5 bases. Trimming shortened V by 1 base and J by 9 bases, and 19 bases separated the two germline ends. The CDR3 runs to 16 residues. Germline CDR1 reads SGHTA; CDR2 reads FQGNSA. In DNA form, the CDR3 reads TGTGCCAGCAGCTTAGGCCCCGGGGGAGCCGACAGCACCATATATTTT. Amino acids: CASSLGPGGADSTIYF.

This clonotype was observed a handful of times. V gene TRBV6-4 combines with J gene TRBJ2-5; either TRBD1 or TRBD2 may supply D (6 bases each). The end of the DNA fits TRBJ2-1 better, so the J call may be wrong. The length of the CDR3 is 14 residues. Per germline, CDR1 MRHNA and CDR2 SNTAGT. The CDR3 spells CASSDFRGAWEQFF. As DNA, the CDR3 is TGTGCCAGCAGTGACTTTAGGGGGGCTTGGGAGCAGTTCTTC.

This clonotype occurred a few times. This chain links TRBV7-8 with TRBJ2-7, with a possible D match to TRBD2 (5 bases). This CDR3 region has 15 residues. Germline CDR1 is SGHVS and CDR2 is FQNEAQ. The V end lost 5 bases, the J end lost 2 bases, and 16 bases lay between the germline ends. The CDR3 DNA reads TGTGCCAGCAGCCCCCGGACTTACCCCGCCTACGAGCAGTACTTC. It yields the protein CASSPRTYPAYEQYF.

This clonotype was seen only a few times. This chain uses TRBV11-2 with TRBJ2-5; D not resolved. The germline V and J ends were trimmed by 7 bases and 5 bases, with 14 bases remaining between them. Germline V lookup: CDR1 SGHAT, CDR2 FQNNGV. The CDR3 runs to 13 residues. The CDR3 bases are TGTGCCAGCACCATATGGGCCAGTGAGACCCAGTACTTC. Protein: CASTIWASETQYF.

The chain links TRBV6-6 to TRBJ2-2; D is perhaps TRBD2 (6 bases). Germline-derived CDR1 and CDR2 are MNHNY and SVGAGI (reference sequence). V lost 6 bases and J lost 4, with 12 bases in between. This CDR3 has 14 residues. The CDR3 sequence: CASRGGLFTGELFF. The CDR3 bases are TGTGCCAGCAGGGGGGGACTGTTCACCGGGGAGCTGTTTTTT.

This chain connects TRBV10-3 to TRBJ1-1, with a possible D match to TRBD1 (5 bases). This CDR3 region has 13 residues. Trimming took off 8 bases at V and 5 bases at J, with 15 bases between the two ends. Germline V CDR1 and CDR2: ENHRY, SYGVKD. DNA for the CDR3: TGTGCCATCGGGACGGGGGGTAGGACTGAAGCTTTCTTT. Its protein is CAIGTGGRTEAFF.

Here the CDR3 reads CASSLDSSQGETQYF. CDR3 coding DNA: TGTGCCAGCAGCCTGGACTCCAGTCAAGGCGAGACCCAGTACTTC. The chain uses TRBV7-8 and TRBJ2-5; D may be TRBD2 (5 bases). This CDR3 is 15 amino acids long. From germline, CDR1 is SGHVS and CDR2 FQNEAQ. V was cut by 5 bases and J by 5 bases, with 18 bases left in between.

The chain recombines TRBV5-6 with TRBJ1-1, with D possibly matching TRBD1 (6 bases). V lost 6 bases, J lost 3 bases, and 30 bases lay in between. The germline CDR1 and CDR2 sequences are SGHDT and YYEEEE. The CDR3 is 19 amino acids. CDR3 nucleotides: TGTGCCAGCAAACCACAGGGTTTCGCGGGACACACAGACTACACTGAAGCTTTCTTT. Residues: CASKPQGFAGHTDYTEAFF.

Details on this clonotype: A read error may be the cause here, since a much bigger clone is one base away. The chain combines TRBV7-3 with TRBJ2-2, with D maybe TRBD1 (8 bases). Germline V gene data show CDR1 as SGHTA and CDR2 as FQGTGA. The CDR3 extends over 19 amino acids. V lost 2 bases, J lost 1 base, and 20 bases lay in between. The chain's CDR3 is CASSLVLDREGVNTGELFF. CDR3 in DNA: TGTGCCAGCAGCTTAGTGCTGGACAGGGAGGGGGTGAACACCGGGGAGCTGTTTTTT.

The rearrangement links TRBV15 to TRBJ2-5; 11 nucleotides match TRBD2. V lost 5 bases to trimming and J lost 3 bases; unmatched junction nucleotides: 8. The germline V gene encodes CDR1 LNHNV and CDR2 YYDKDF (reference sequence). The CDR3 is made up of 16 amino acids. The CDR3 spells CATSVGTSGLKETQYF. CDR3 in DNA: TGTGCCACCAGCGTCGGGACTAGCGGACTCAAAGAGACCCAGTACTTC.

This sequence joins TRBV7-2 and TRBJ1-3, with D possibly TRBD1 on 5 matching bases. V was cut by 0 bases and J by 0 bases, with 12 bases left in between. Germline CDR1 is SGHTA and CDR2 is FQGNSA. This CDR3 region has 17 residues. CDR3 region: CASSLAQGPSSGNTIYF. CDR3 nucleotide sequence: TGTGCCAGCAGCTTAGCGCAGGGCCCCAGCTCTGGAAACACCATATATTTT.

With respect to this clonotype: A junction boundary mismatches the germline segment, possibly from a read error. This chain links TRBV7-9 with TRBJ1-2, with D maybe TRBD1 (5 bases). This CDR3 comprises 14 residues. CDR1 is SEHNR, CDR2 FQNEAQ, per germline (reference sequence). DNA for the CDR3: TGCGCCAGCAGCCAAGATCTAAGGGGATCGGGCTACACCTTC. It yields the protein CASSQDLRGSGYTF.

V usage is TRBV7-2 and J usage is TRBJ1-4, with D possibly being TRBD1 (6 bases). This CDR3 contains 15 residues. The germline V gene has CDR1 SGHTA and CDR2 FQGNSA. The germline V and J ends were trimmed by 5 bases and 7 bases, with 17 bases remaining between them. The CDR3 bases are TGTGCCAGCAGCCCGCGGGACACGGGGTTTGAAAAACTGTTTTTT. Protein product: CASSPRDTGFEKLFF.

The V and J genes are TRBV7-3 and TRBJ2-5; 15 nucleotides line up with TRBD2. Trimming cost V 5 bases and J 8 bases; bases outside gene matches: 9. This CDR3 comprises 16 residues. Per the germline V gene, CDR1 is SGHTA and CDR2 is FQGTGA. The CDR3 sequence: CASSLGLAGGRGTQYF. The CDR3 DNA is TGTGCCAGCAGCCTGGGACTAGCGGGAGGCCGGGGCACCCAGTACTTC.

This clonotype was counted at least ten times. The chain couples TRBV5-1 to TRBJ2-6, with D uncertain. The germline V gene has CDR1 SGHRS and CDR2 YFSETQ. The CDR3 extends over 16 amino acids. The V end was cut by 0 bases, the J end by 2 bases, with 9 bases between. The CDR3 region has the DNA TGCGCCAGCAGCTTGGGGGTACAACCTGGGGCCAACGTCCTGACTTTC. Its protein product is CASSLGVQPGANVLTF.

Many counts were recorded for this clonotype. The V gene is TRBV11-2, the J gene TRBJ2-7; no firm D call. From germline, CDR1 is SGHAT and CDR2 FQNNGV. The CDR3 runs 11 residues. V lost 5 bases to trimming and J lost 3 bases, with 5 bases between them. For the CDR3, the DNA is TGTGCCAGCAGCGCCCACTACGAGCAGTACTTC. It encodes CASSAHYEQYF.